Below are 20 T cell receptor beta chains sequenced from a single sample in a study of CD8+CD57+ T cells in acquired aplastic anemia. TCR beta VDJ and CDR3 profiles were obtained from a genomic DNA template. MiXCR, applied by TCRdb to the reads, yields one record per CDR3 protein. The sample has 150,000 to 200,000 distinct CDR3 sequences, approximately 60% seen once. Specimen: sorted CD4+, CD8+, or CD8+CD57+ T cells (not recorded which) from PBMCs. The receptors were sampled from a human donor in good health.

This clonotype was seen just once. The CDR3 loop is CATSRDQGASTDTQYF. DNA for the CDR3: TGTGCCACCAGCAGAGATCAAGGCGCTAGCACAGATACGCAGTATTTT. The chain recombines TRBV15 with TRBJ2-3; D unclear. With 0 bases removed from V and 0 bases from J, the gap between germline ends came to 10 bases. This CDR3 is built from 16 residues. Germline lookup yields CDR1 LNHNV and CDR2 YYDKDF (reference sequence).

This clonotype was picked up a small number of times. V and J are TRBV24-1 and TRBJ1-2; TRBD1 might be the D (5 bases). The CDR3 has 13 amino acids. Trimming stripped 11 bases from V and 4 bases from J, with 16 bases between. Germline V lookup: CDR1 KGHDR, CDR2 SFDVKD. CDR3 sequence: CAIGKGAGYGYTF. The DNA for the CDR3 is TGTGCCATCGGGAAAGGGGCCGGCTATGGCTACACCTTC.

V gene TRBV19 combines with J gene TRBJ2-5; maybe TRBD1 (6 bases). The germline CDR1 and CDR2 sequences are LNHDA and SQIVND (reference sequence). V shed 5 bases and J shed 1 base, with 11 bases lying between them. The CDR3 covers 14 residues. The CDR3 nucleotides read TGTGCCAGTAGTTTTCTAGGGGGCCAAGAGACCCAGTACTTC. Amino acids: CASSFLGGQETQYF.

In its sample, this clonotype was seen a few times. One end of the junction is discordant with germline, which a read error may explain. The chain has TRBV7-8 and TRBJ1-6, with D unresolved. CDR1 is SGHVS, CDR2 FQNEAQ, per germline. The length of the CDR3 is 11 residues. DNA of the CDR3: TGTGCCAGCAGCTTGGGATCCAGAGAAGAATTT. Its translation is CASSLGSREEF.

This clonotype has a count of ten or more. The chain carries TRBV5-6 and TRBJ1-1; perhaps TRBD1 as D (6 bases). Germline CDR1 reads SGHDT; CDR2 reads YYEEEE. The CDR3 totals 15 residues. The germline V and J ends were trimmed by 1 base and 0 bases, with 10 bases remaining between them. The DNA for the CDR3 is TGTGCCAGCAGCTTGTTTGGGGGCCTGAACACTGAAGCTTTCTTT. As protein: CASSLFGGLNTEAFF.

This clonotype was found once. CDR3 protein: CSVGNYNEQFF. The CDR3 region has the DNA TGCAGCGTCGGTAACTACAATGAGCAGTTCTTC. The gene calls are TRBV29-1 and TRBJ2-1; D call uncertain. The CDR3 spans 11 residues. Germline assignment: CDR1 SQVTM and CDR2 ANQGSEA. Trimming took off 6 bases at V and 3 bases at J, with 6 bases between the two ends.

This sequence joins TRBV7-7 and TRBJ2-2; D not resolved. Looked up from germline, CDR1 is SSHAT and CDR2 is FNYEAQ (reference sequence). The V and J ends lost 3 bases and 0 bases respectively, with 8 bases between them. The CDR3 is made up of 15 amino acids. This CDR3 reads CASSFKNANTGELFF. CDR3 nucleotide sequence: TGTGCCAGCAGCTTCAAGAACGCGAACACCGGGGAGCTGTTTTTT.

This clonotype was seen repeatedly, ten times or more. CDR3 sequence: CASSPGGQNEKLFF. CDR3 coding DNA: TGTGCCAGCAGCCCAGGGGGTCAGAATGAAAAACTGTTTTTT. The V call is TRBV7-6, the J call TRBJ1-4; 7 positions match TRBD1. Germline CDR1 SGHVS, CDR2 FNYEAQ. The CDR3 has 14 amino acids. Trimming cost V 5 bases and J 5 bases; bases outside gene matches: 5.

The CDR3: CASSFELTNEQFF. CDR3 coding DNA: TGTGCCAGCAGCTTCGAACTCACCAATGAGCAGTTCTTC. J is TRBJ2-1 and V is TRBV7-9, with D unresolved. From germline, CDR1 is SEHNR and CDR2 FQNEAQ (reference sequence). V lost 3 bases and J 6 bases, leaving 9 bases between the germline ends. This CDR3 has 13 amino acids.

This clonotype was detected a few times. This chain links TRBV20-1 with TRBJ1-5, with 7 bases fitting TRBD1. Germline trimming cut 3 bases from V and 4 bases from J; bases unmatched to any gene: 6. The CDR3 runs to 14 residues. Germline loops: CDR1 DFQATT, CDR2 SNEGSKA (reference sequence). CDR3 in amino acids: CSAREGRGNQPQHF. The CDR3, as DNA: TGCAGTGCTAGGGAGGGCAGGGGGAATCAGCCCCAGCATTTT.

The rearrangement links TRBV7-2 to TRBJ2-1; 7 nucleotides line up with TRBD2. Trimming took 1 base from V and 6 from J; bases not matched to a gene: 6. The CDR3 runs 15 residues. Looked up from germline, CDR1 is SGHTA and CDR2 is FQGNSA. The CDR3 nucleotides read TGTGCCAGCAGCTTAGTCGGGGGAGGGGCCAATGAGCAGTTCTTC. Residues: CASSLVGGGANEQFF.

This clonotype was picked up a small number of times. V and J are TRBV2 and TRBJ2-7, with a tentative D call TRBD1 (5 bases). V lost 6 bases and J lost 0, with 15 bases in between. The CDR3 covers 15 residues. Germline V gives CDR1 SNHLY, CDR2 FYNNEI. The CDR3 spells CASSPQVSSSYEQYF. The CDR3 DNA is TGTGCCAGCAGCCCACAGGTTTCTAGCTCCTACGAGCAGTACTTC.

V usage is TRBV25-1 and J usage is TRBJ2-1; 8 nucleotides align to TRBD1. The trim removed 3 bases at V and 0 bases at J, leaving 4 bases unmatched. The CDR3 consists of 16 residues. The germline V gene has CDR1 MGHDK and CDR2 SYGVNS. CDR3 in amino acids: CASSDTGGSSYNEQFF. The DNA for the CDR3 is TGTGCCAGCAGTGACACAGGGGGTAGCTCCTACAATGAGCAGTTCTTC. Drawing the rest from reference TRBV25-1 and TRBJ2-1, the complete variable domain is EADIYQTPRYLVIGTGKKITLECSQTMGHDKMYWYQQDPGMELHLIHYSYGVNSTEKGDLSSESTVSRIRTEHFPLTLESARPSHTSQYLCASSDTGGSSYNEQFFGPGTRLTVL.

The gene calls are TRBV19 and TRBJ1-1; tentatively, D is TRBD1 (6 bases). This CDR3 has 15 residues. Germline V gene lookup returns CDR1 LNHDA and CDR2 SQIVND (reference sequence). V lost 11 bases to trimming and J lost 0 bases, with 19 bases between them. The CDR3 protein is CASLGGAGLNTEAFF. DNA for the CDR3: TGTGCCTCCCTCGGGGGGGCAGGATTGAACACTGAAGCTTTCTTT.

This clonotype was picked up a small number of times. The chain carries TRBV9 and TRBJ1-6, with D unresolved. Trimming removed 5 bases from V and 6 bases from J, with 6 bases in between. Per germline, CDR1 SGDLS and CDR2 YYNGEE. The CDR3 has 12 residues. As DNA, the CDR3 is TGTGCCAGCAGTAGACCTAATTCACCCCTCCACTTT. Protein product: CASSRPNSPLHF.

This chain uses TRBV7-4 with TRBJ1-1, with 7 bases aligning to TRBD1. The CDR3 runs 15 residues. Germline V lookup: CDR1 SGHVT, CDR2 SQSDAQ. With 6 bases clipped from V and 4 bases from J, the junction kept 11 bases outside the gene matches. The CDR3 spells CASSQGGSQITEAFF. The CDR3 DNA follows: TGTGCCAGCAGTCAGGGGGGTTCCCAGATCACTGAAGCTTTCTTT.

This clonotype was observed many times. The chain combines TRBV4-1 with TRBJ2-1; no firm D call. V was pared by 5 bases and J by 2 bases, with 13 bases between. CDR1 and CDR2 (germline): MGHRA, YSYEKL. The CDR3 has 15 residues. The CDR3 loop reads CASSGGNRPYNEQFF. CDR3 in DNA: TGCGCCAGCAGCGGTGGGAATCGGCCCTACAATGAGCAGTTCTTC.

This sequence joins TRBV4-1 and TRBJ2-7; a possible D gene is TRBD2 (7 bases). Germline CDR1 and CDR2: MGHRA and YSYEKL. The CDR3 spans 13 residues. V was clipped by 0 bases and J by 6 bases, with 9 bases between them. CDR3 sequence: CASSQERGGEQYF. CDR3 in DNA: TGCGCCAGCAGCCAAGAGAGGGGGGGCGAGCAGTACTTC.

The chain uses TRBV10-1 and TRBJ2-1, with 12 bases identical to TRBD2. CDR3 size: 14 residues. V was pared by 5 bases and J by 6 bases, with 2 bases of the junction left unmatched. Germline values: CDR1 WNHNN, CDR2 SYGVQD (reference sequence). The CDR3 sequence is CASSSSGRANEQFF. In nucleotides, the CDR3 is TGCGCCAGCAGTTCTAGCGGGAGGGCCAATGAGCAGTTCTTC.

This clonotype was observed many times. The chain is built from TRBV19 and TRBJ2-1; D gene uncertain. Trimming left V 5 bases short and J 7 bases short, with 24 bases between. Germline CDR1 reads LNHDA; CDR2 reads SQIVND (reference sequence). The CDR3 totals 17 residues. The CDR3 DNA follows: TGTGCCAGTAGTCCCCGCGGAGAACGCCTAACCCCTAATGAGCAGTTCTTC. Amino acid sequence: CASSPRGERLTPNEQFF.